These T cell receptor beta chains were read from a single sample in a study of cytomegalovirus exposure and HLA in healthy donors. TCRdb's copy holds only in-frame clones and misses some; the assay was immunoSEQ multiplex PCR. Among 130,000 to 150,000 clones listed, around 80% were seen once. The specimen sequenced was PBMCs. Receptors originate from a male donor in good health and CMV-seronegative. The CDR3 runs from the conserved cysteine through the conserved F or W. The D gene is left open where the match is weak. Size is omitted from some rows. Given values are once, few, many or a class for expanded clones.

D	V	size	J	DNA	CDR3
.	TRBV6-5	once	TRBJ2-3	TGTGCCAGCAGTTCCATCGGTAGCACAGATACGCAGTATTTT	CASSSIGSTDTQYF
TRBD1	TRBV2	.	TRBJ1-2	TGTGCCAGCTCCGGGACAGCCTACGGCTACACCTTC	CASSGTAYGYTF
TRBD1	TRBV5-4	.	TRBJ2-7	TGTGCCAGCAGTTTGACAGGGGAAGAGGACGAGCAGTACTTC	CASSLTGEEDEQYF
TRBD1	TRBV5-8	.	TRBJ2-7	TGTGCCAGCAGCCTTTTAACCGGGACAGGCTCGGTTTCCTACGAGCAGTACTTC	CASSLLTGTGSVSYEQYF
TRBD1	TRBV2	.	TRBJ1-1	TGTGCCAGCAGACCCCCAAGGGACAGGGGATCTGCCAACACTGAAGCTTTCTTT	CASRPPRDRGSANTEAFF
.	TRBV5-6	.	TRBJ2-5	TGTGCCAGCAGCTTGGAGGGGCGTGGGCCGGGAGAGACCCAGTACTTC	CASSLEGRGPGETQYF
TRBD1	TRBV7-2	.	TRBJ1-4	TGTGCCAGCAGCCGACAGGGACGGGAAAAACTGTTTTTT	CASSRQGREKLFF
TRBD2	TRBV7-2	.	TRBJ2-3	TGTGCCAGCAGCTTACAAGGCGGGGGGGCCACAGATACGCAGTATTTT	CASSLQGGGATDTQYF
.	TRBV28	.	TRBJ2-3	TGTGCCAGCAGTTTAGCAGCCCAGGGCCATGCCACAGATACGCAGTATTTT	CASSLAAQGHATDTQYF
TRBD1	TRBV4-2	.	TRBJ2-7	TGTGCCAGCAGCCACCCGGGACAGGGTAAAGAGCAGTACTTC	CASSHPGQGKEQYF
TRBD1	TRBV6-5	.	TRBJ1-1	TGTGCCAGCAGACCAGGGACAGGGGGCCGGGCTTTCTTT	CASRPGTGGRAFF
.	TRBV6-6	few	TRBJ1-1	TGTGCCAGCAGTTACTCAAGGAGCACTGAAGCTTTCTTT	CASSYSRSTEAFF
.	TRBV6-5	.	TRBJ1-2	TGTGCCAGCAGTTACGCGGGGGGGCCTAACTATGGCTACACCTTC	CASSYAGGPNYGYTF
.	TRBV7-9	.	TRBJ2-7	TGTGCCAGCAGCCCTGAGGGAACCTACGAGCAGTACTTC	CASSPEGTYEQYF
.	TRBV7-2	.	TRBJ2-5	TGTGCCAGCAGCTCAATGTACCAAGAGACCCAGTACTTC	CASSSMYQETQYF
TRBD2	TRBV4-3	.	TRBJ2-1	TGCGCCAGCAGCCCAACCCGGACTAGCGGGGGGGCCGGGCAGTTCTTC	CASSPTRTSGGAGQFF
.	TRBV4-3	few	TRBJ1-2	TGCGCCAGCAGCCGAGGGCGGACAGTACCCTATGGCTACACCTTC	CASSRGRTVPYGYTF
TRBD1	TRBV4-3	.	TRBJ2-7	TGCGCCAGCAGCCAAGGGACAGGCCCCGAGCAGTACTTC	CASSQGTGPEQYF
.	TRBV7-9	once	TRBJ2-1	TGTGCCAGCAGCTTACCCCCAACAGTGAGGGATGAGCAGTTCTTC	CASSLPPTVRDEQFF
.	TRBV7-9	few	TRBJ1-4	TGTGCCAGCAGCGCCGGGACAAGCGAAAGACTGTTTTTT	CASSAGTSERLFF
TRBD1	TRBV19	.	TRBJ1-6	TGTGCCATCCCCCTCCTCGGGACAGATAATTCACCCCTCCACTTT	CAIPLLGTDNSPLHF
TRBD2	TRBV19	.	TRBJ2-7	TGTGCCAGTAGTATAGGTCGGGGGGGAATCCACGAGCAGTACTTC	CASSIGRGGIHEQYF
.	TRBV7-8	.	TRBJ2-2	TGTGCCAGCAGCTTCAGTGGGCCGGGAATGACACCCTCCACCGGGGAGCTGTTTTTT	CASSFSGPGMTPSTGELFF
.	TRBV5-8	.	TRBJ1-1	TGTGCCAGCAGCCGATTCTCGGCAGGACAAAACACTGAAGCTTTCTTT	CASSRFSAGQNTEAFF
.	TRBV28	once	TRBJ1-5	TGTGCCAGCAGTTTAGGGGGCCCCCTCAATCAGCCCCAGCATTTT	CASSLGGPLNQPQHF
.	TRBV7-6	few	TRBJ2-7	TGTGCCAGCAGCTTATCAGCCTACGAGCAGTACTTC	CASSLSAYEQYF
.	TRBV6-4	few	TRBJ2-5	TGTGCCACCGCCTCCTCAGGGGAAGAGACCCAGTACTTC	CATASSGEETQYF
.	TRBV7-3	.	TRBJ1-1	TGTGCCAGCAGTCAGGGCGCAGGGACTGAAGCTTTCTTT	CASSQGAGTEAFF
.	TRBV5-1	.	TRBJ2-5	TGCGCCAGCAGCCAAAGGGCAGGGCAGGGGAACCAAGAGACCCAGTACTTC	CASSQRAGQGNQETQYF